The source of this TCR beta chain is a study of blood T cell repertoires in COVID-19. Per the germline V gene, CDR1 is SGHKS and CDR2 is YYEKEE (reference sequence). There are 15 residues in the CDR3. Deletions cut 1 base from V and 2 bases from J, with 9 bases between. Profiling relied on immunoSEQ multiplex PCR, and the TCRdb table lists in-frame clones only, not all of them. In the table there are 150,000 to 170,000 clones, around 83% of which are singletons. The rearrangement joins TRBV5-5 to TRBJ1-4; tentatively, D is TRBD1 (6 bases). The sequenced sample consisted of peripheral blood. The TCR comes from a woman aged 60-75 years with COVID-19, enrolled during active disease. Here the CDR3 reads CASSLPTGTNEKLFF. The CDR3, as DNA: TGTGCCAGCAGCTTGCCGACAGGTACTAATGAAAAACTGTTTTTT.